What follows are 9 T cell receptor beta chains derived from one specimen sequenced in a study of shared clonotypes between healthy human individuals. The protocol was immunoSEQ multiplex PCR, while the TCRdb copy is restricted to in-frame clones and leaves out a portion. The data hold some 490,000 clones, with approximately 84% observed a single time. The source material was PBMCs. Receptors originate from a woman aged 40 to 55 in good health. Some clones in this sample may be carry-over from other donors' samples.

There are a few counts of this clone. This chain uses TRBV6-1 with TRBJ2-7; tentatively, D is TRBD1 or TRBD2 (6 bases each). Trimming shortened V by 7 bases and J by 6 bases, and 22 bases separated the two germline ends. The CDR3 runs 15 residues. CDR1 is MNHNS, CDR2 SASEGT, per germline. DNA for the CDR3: TGTGCCAGCACACTACAGGGAGGTGGCCAGGGCGAGCAGTACTTC. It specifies CASTLQGGGQGEQYF.

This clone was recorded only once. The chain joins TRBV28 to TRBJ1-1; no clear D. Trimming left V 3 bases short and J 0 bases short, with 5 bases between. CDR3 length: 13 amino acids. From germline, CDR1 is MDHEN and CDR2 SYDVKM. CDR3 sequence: CASSLPVNTEAFF. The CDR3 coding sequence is TGTGCCAGCAGTTTGCCGGTGAACACTGAAGCTTTCTTT.

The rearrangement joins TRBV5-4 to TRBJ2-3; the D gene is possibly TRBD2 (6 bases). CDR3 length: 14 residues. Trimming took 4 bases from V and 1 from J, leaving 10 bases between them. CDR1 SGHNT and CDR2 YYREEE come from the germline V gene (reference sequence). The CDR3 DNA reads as TGTGCCAGCAGCCGCCCGGGAGGCACAGATACGCAGTATTTT. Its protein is CASSRPGGTDTQYF.

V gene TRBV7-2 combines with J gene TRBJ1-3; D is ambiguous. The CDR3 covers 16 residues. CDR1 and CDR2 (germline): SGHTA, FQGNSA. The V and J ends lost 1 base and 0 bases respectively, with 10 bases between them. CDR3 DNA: TGTGCCAGCAGCTTAGTCGGGTGGAGCTCTGGAAACACCATATATTTT. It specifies CASSLVGWSSGNTIYF.

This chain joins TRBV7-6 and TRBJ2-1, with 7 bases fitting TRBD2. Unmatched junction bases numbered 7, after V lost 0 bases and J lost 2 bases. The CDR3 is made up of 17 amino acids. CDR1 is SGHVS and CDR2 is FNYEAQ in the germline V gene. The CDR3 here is CASSLAVASGTYNEQFF. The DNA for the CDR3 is TGTGCCAGCAGCTTAGCAGTAGCTAGCGGCACCTACAATGAGCAGTTCTTC. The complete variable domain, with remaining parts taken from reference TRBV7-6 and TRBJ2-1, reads GAGVSQSPRYKVTKRGQDVALRCDPISGHVSLYWYRQALGQGPEFLTYFNYEAQQDKSGLPNDRFSAERPEGSISTLTIQRTEQRDSAMYRCASSLAVASGTYNEQFFGPGTRLTVL.

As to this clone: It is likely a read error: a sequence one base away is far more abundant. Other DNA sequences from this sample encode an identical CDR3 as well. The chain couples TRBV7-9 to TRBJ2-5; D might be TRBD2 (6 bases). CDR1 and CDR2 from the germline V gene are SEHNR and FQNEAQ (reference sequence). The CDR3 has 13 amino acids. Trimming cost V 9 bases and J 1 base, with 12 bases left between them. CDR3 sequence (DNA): TGTGCCAGTACCCTGGGGGGCCAAGAGACCCAGTACTTC. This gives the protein CASTLGGQETQYF.

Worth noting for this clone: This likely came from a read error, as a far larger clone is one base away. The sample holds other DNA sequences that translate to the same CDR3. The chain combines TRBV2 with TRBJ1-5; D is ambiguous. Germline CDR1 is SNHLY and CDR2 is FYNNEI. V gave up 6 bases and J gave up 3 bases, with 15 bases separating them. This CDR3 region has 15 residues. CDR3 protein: CASRDEVVYNQPQHF. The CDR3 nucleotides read TGTGCCAGCAGGGATGAGGTCGTCTACAATCAGCCCCAGCATTTT.

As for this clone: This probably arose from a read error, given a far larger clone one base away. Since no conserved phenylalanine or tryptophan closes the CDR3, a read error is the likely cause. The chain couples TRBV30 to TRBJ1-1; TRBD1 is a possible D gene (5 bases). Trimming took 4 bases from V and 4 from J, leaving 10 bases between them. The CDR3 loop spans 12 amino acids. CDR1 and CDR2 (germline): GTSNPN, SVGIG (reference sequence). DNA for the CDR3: TGTGCCTGGAAGCGGGGGTCCACTGAAGCTTTCTCT. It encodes CAWKRGSTEAFS.

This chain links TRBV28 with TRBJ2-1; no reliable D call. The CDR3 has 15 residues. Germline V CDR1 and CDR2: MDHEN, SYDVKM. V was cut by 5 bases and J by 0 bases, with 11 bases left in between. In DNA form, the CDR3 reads TGTGCCAGCAGTCCAACAGAACTCTCCTACAATGAGCAGTTCTTC. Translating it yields CASSPTELSYNEQFF.